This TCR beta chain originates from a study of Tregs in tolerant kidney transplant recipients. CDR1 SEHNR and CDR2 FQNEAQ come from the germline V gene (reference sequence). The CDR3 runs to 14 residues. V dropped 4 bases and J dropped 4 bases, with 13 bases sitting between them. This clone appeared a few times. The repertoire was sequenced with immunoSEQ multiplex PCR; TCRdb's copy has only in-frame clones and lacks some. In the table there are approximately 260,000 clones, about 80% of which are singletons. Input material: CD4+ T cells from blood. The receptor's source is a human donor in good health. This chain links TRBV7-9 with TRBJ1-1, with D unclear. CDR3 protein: CASSSGGSGTEAFF. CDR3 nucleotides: TGTGCCAGCAGCTCAGGCGGGTCTGGCACTGAAGCTTTCTTT.